This T cell receptor (beta chain) was sequenced in a study of spatial heterogeneity in lung cancer. Overall study: The average appearance count of each unique TCR and UMI combination in raw reads was more than 9.5. Study results and limitations: Circulating ubiquitous expanded tumor TCRs were observed more frequently at resection than at follow-up.

There are 13 residues in the CDR3. V was shortened by 4 bases and J by 6 bases, with 11 bases between the two germline ends. Per germline, CDR1 KGHDR and CDR2 SFDVKD. TCRdb recomputed calls from the 5' RACE reads with MiXCR, one row per CDR3 protein. The repertoire holds some 83,000 distinct CDR3 sequences, with more than 15% as singletons. Remarks on this clonotype: Antigen specificity is unknown.

Specified time point: sample taken at primary tumor resection. Tumor, nontumor lung or frozen PBMC supplied whole RNA that was sequenced unsorted. The chain combines TRBV24-1 with TRBJ1-2, with a possible D match to TRBD1 (5 bases). The TCR sequence derives from a male donor with early-stage non-small cell lung cancer. The starting material was PBMCs, obtained at surgery. The CDR3 DNA reads as TGTGCCACCAGTGAAGGAGACAGCCATGGCTACACCTTC. Encoded protein: CATSEGDSHGYTF.